This is a list of T cell receptor beta chains from one sample in a study of glioma-infiltrating T cells after dendritic cell vaccination. The protocol was immunoSEQ multiplex PCR, while the TCRdb copy is restricted to in-frame clones and leaves out a portion. The sample holds approximately 99,000 clones, approximately 84% seen once. Sequenced material: blood, taken after dendritic cell vaccination. All receptors come from a human donor with glioblastoma. CDR3s include the opening cysteine and the closing phenylalanine or tryptophan. The D gene is left open where the match is weak. The size entry is marked missing in some rows and otherwise reads once, few, many or a size class.

size | J | D | V | CDR3 | DNA
. | TRBJ2-7 | TRBD2 | TRBV5-4 | CASSRAGLGSYEQYF | TGTGCCAGCAGCCGGGCAGGACTAGGCTCCTACGAGCAGTACTTC
. | TRBJ2-5 | TRBD1 | TRBV5-1 | CASSPIQGAWYF | TGCGCCAGCAGCCCTATACAGGGGGCTTGGTACTTC
. | TRBJ1-1 | . | TRBV18 | CASSLLQDEAFF | TGTGCCAGCTCACTTCTACAGGATGAAGCTTTCTTT
once | TRBJ2-2 | TRBD2 | TRBV15 | CATSSGQRGDYTGELFF | TGTGCCACCAGCAGTGGGCAGCGGGGGGACTACACCGGGGAGCTGTTTTTT
few | TRBJ1-2 | . | TRBV10-2 | CASSGGGHFYGYTF | TGCGCCAGCAGTGGGGGGGGCCACTTCTATGGCTACACCTTC
. | TRBJ2-1 | . | TRBV5-8 | CASSLGLSEQFF | TGTGCCAGCAGCTTGGGACTTTCCGAGCAGTTCTTC
. | TRBJ2-7 | TRBD2 | TRBV7-9 | CASSLAGGAYEQYF | TGTGCCAGCAGCTTAGCGGGAGGGGCCTACGAGCAGTACTTC
medium-sized | TRBJ2-1 | . | TRBV7-9 | CASSQQDYNEQFF | TGTGCCAGCAGCCAACAAGACTACAATGAGCAGTTCTTC
. | TRBJ1-2 | . | TRBV7-9 | CASSNTGFEDYGYTF | TGTGCCAGCAGCAACACAGGGTTCGAAGACTATGGCTACACCTTC
. | TRBJ2-3 | . | TRBV10-3 | CAINRDSGEVTQYF | TGTGCCATCAATAGGGACTCGGGGGAGGTTACGCAGTATTTT
. | TRBJ2-7 | TRBD2 | TRBV5-1 | CASSLVASGGAIYEQYF | TGCGCCAGCAGCTTGGTTGCTAGCGGGGGGGCCATCTACGAGCAGTACTTC
. | TRBJ2-1 | TRBD1 | TRBV18 | CASSPDRDDNEQFF | TGTGCCAGCTCCCCGGACAGGGACGACAATGAGCAGTTCTTC